These 18 T cell receptor beta chains originate from one sample sequenced in a study of shared clonotypes between healthy human individuals. Using immunoSEQ multiplex PCR, the repertoire was profiled, and TCRdb retains in-frame clones only, with some absent. Here the sample spans some 450,000 clones, around 77% being singletons. Sequences were obtained from PBMCs. Receptors were obtained from a middle-aged woman in good health. Some clones in this sample may be carry-over from other donors' samples.

This chain connects TRBV15 to TRBJ2-1; 10 nucleotides agree with TRBD2. This CDR3 spans 16 amino acids. The V and J ends lost 2 bases and 5 bases, in that order; junction bases with no gene match: 6. In germline, CDR1 is LNHNV, CDR2 YYDKDF (reference sequence). This chain's CDR3 is CATSRRLGLANNEQFF. Written as DNA, the CDR3 is TGTGCCACCAGCAGAAGACTGGGACTAGCGAACAATGAGCAGTTCTTC.

As to this clone: This likely traces to a read error, being one base from a far larger clone. The identical CDR3 is also encoded by other nucleotide sequences in the sample. The rearrangement uses TRBV30 and TRBJ2-2, with a tentative D call TRBD2 (6 bases). The germline CDR1 and CDR2 sequences are GTSNPN and SVGIG (reference sequence). The CDR3 consists of 14 residues. CDR3 sequence: CATESGVGGGELFF. The DNA for the CDR3 is TGCGCCACGGAGAGTGGGGTGGGAGGCGGGGAGCTGTTTTTT.

This clone was found a few times. The chain has TRBV7-8 and TRBJ1-2, with D perhaps matching TRBD1 (5 bases). CDR3 length: 15 amino acids. The germline V gene encodes CDR1 SGHVS and CDR2 FQNEAQ. Trimming took off 0 bases at V and 7 bases at J, with 15 bases between the two ends. The CDR3: CASSLALLGEGGYTF. For the CDR3, the DNA is TGTGCCAGCAGCTTAGCGCTATTAGGGGAGGGTGGCTACACCTTC.

The chain uses TRBV7-9 and TRBJ2-7, with 12 bases identical to TRBD2. V dropped 1 base and J dropped 7; count of bases not matched to a gene: 5. This CDR3 is built from 15 residues. Germline V CDR1 and CDR2: SEHNR, FQNEAQ (reference sequence). CDR3 bases: TGTGCCAGCAGCTTAGGGCTAGCGGGAGGGGGGGAGCAGTACTTC. Residues: CASSLGLAGGGEQYF.

As concerns this clone: Other DNA sequences in the sample encode the same CDR3. V is TRBV19 and J is TRBJ1-1; D is ambiguous. The CDR3 runs 13 residues. Trimming left V 4 bases short and J 1 base short, with 7 bases between. Per the germline V gene, CDR1 is LNHDA and CDR2 is SQIVND (reference sequence). CDR3 in amino acids: CASSTTRNTEAFF. Written as DNA, the CDR3 is TGTGCCAGTAGTACAACACGGAACACTGAAGCTTTCTTT. The variable domain in full, completed from reference TRBV19 and TRBJ1-1, reads DGGITQSPKYLFRKEGQNVTLSCEQNLNHDAMYWYRQDPGQGLRLIYYSQIVNDFQKGDIAEGYSVSREKKESFPLTVTSAQKNPTAFYLCASSTTRNTEAFFGQGTRLTVV.

As concerns this clone: The sample has other DNA sequences that encode this CDR3 too. The chain uses TRBV28 and TRBJ1-2; D remains ambiguous. The germline V and J ends were trimmed by 2 bases and 8 bases, with 9 bases remaining between them. The germline V gene has CDR1 MDHEN and CDR2 SYDVKM. This CDR3 contains 12 residues. The CDR3 region is CASSLTGRGYTF. The CDR3 nucleotides read TGTGCCAGCAGTTTAACGGGCAGGGGCTACACCTTC.

The V gene is TRBV28, the J gene TRBJ2-7, with TRBD1 identical over 9 bases. The CDR3 length is 14 residues. From germline, CDR1 is MDHEN and CDR2 SYDVKM. The ends lost 5 bases at V and 9 bases at J; junction bases unmatched: 11. Here the CDR3 DNA reads TGTGCCAGCAGTATCATTACAGGGGGCGCGGTGCAGTACTTC. This sequence encodes CASSIITGGAVQYF.

The gene calls are TRBV7-2 and TRBJ1-5, with D perhaps matching TRBD1 (5 bases). This CDR3 has 14 residues. Trimming stripped 5 bases from V and 3 bases from J, with 11 bases between. The germline V gene encodes CDR1 SGHTA and CDR2 FQGNSA. In DNA, the CDR3 is TGTGCCAGCAGCCCCAGGGCGTACAATCAGCCCCAGCATTTT. This encodes CASSPRAYNQPQHF.

CDR3 loop: CASSTPGTDYGYTF. The CDR3 DNA reads as TGTGCCAGCAGCACGCCTGGGACAGACTATGGCTACACCTTC. The chain combines TRBV7-9 with TRBJ1-2; 7 bases are shared with TRBD1. Germline V CDR1 and CDR2: SEHNR, FQNEAQ (reference sequence). This CDR3 is built from 14 residues. The V gene end was trimmed by 5 bases and the J gene end by 3 bases; junction bases not matched to a gene: 6.

This chain links TRBV10-3 with TRBJ2-6; D tentatively reads TRBD1 or TRBD2 (5 bases each). CDR3 length equals 16 residues. The V gene lost 10 bases and the J gene lost 0 bases, with 16 bases spanning the gap. The germline CDR1 and CDR2 sequences are ENHRY and SYGVKD. The CDR3 region has the DNA TGTGCCACCTTAGGGGACCGACTCTCTGGGGCCAACGTCCTGACTTTC. Its protein product is CATLGDRLSGANVLTF.

As concerns this clone: The same CDR3 is also encoded by other DNA sequences in this sample. The V gene is TRBV27, the J gene TRBJ1-5, with D perhaps matching TRBD1 (6 bases). Between the trimmed V and J ends, which lost 2 bases and 2 bases, there was a span of 7 bases. The length of the CDR3 is 14 residues. Germline lookup yields CDR1 MNHEY and CDR2 SMNVEV (reference sequence). CDR3 nucleotide sequence: TGTGCCAGCAGTTTAAGACAGGGCAATCAGCCCCAGCATTTT. This encodes CASSLRQGNQPQHF.

About this clone itself: A read error is the likely source, as a far larger clone sits one nucleotide away. The chain employs TRBV11-2 and TRBJ1-1, with unresolved D. CDR1 and CDR2 from the germline V gene are SGHAT and FQNNGV. The CDR3 is made up of 13 amino acids. This CDR3 reads CASSLDGNAEAFF. Written as DNA, the CDR3 is TGTGCCAGCAGCTTAGACGGGAACGCTGAAGCTTTCTTT.

The sample holds one count of this clone. This chain joins TRBV28 and TRBJ1-6; a possible D gene is TRBD1 (6 bases). The CDR3 sequence is 15 residues long. The V gene lost 5 bases and the J gene lost 9 bases, with 17 bases spanning the gap. From germline, CDR1 is MDHEN and CDR2 SYDVKM. The CDR3 sequence: CASSTRTEGLSPLHF. CDR3 DNA: TGTGCCAGCAGTACCCGGACAGAAGGACTTTCACCCCTCCACTTT. Variable domain in full (rest from reference TRBV28 and TRBJ1-6): DVKVTQSSRYLVKRTGEKVFLECVQDMDHENMFWYRQDPGLGLRLIYFSYDVKMKEKGDIPEGYSVSREKKERFSLILESASTNQTSMYLCASSTRTEGLSPLHFGNGTRLTVT.

This clone was seen only a few times. The CDR3 loop is CASSRGGQLGYEQYF. The CDR3 DNA reads as TGTGCCAGCAGTCGTGGAGGGCAATTGGGTTACGAGCAGTACTTC. V usage is TRBV28 and J usage is TRBJ2-7; tentatively, D is TRBD2 (6 bases). Germline loops: CDR1 MDHEN, CDR2 SYDVKM. The CDR3 consists of 15 residues. V was cut by 5 bases and J by 4 bases, with 18 bases left in between.

The chain joins TRBV18 to TRBJ2-5; TRBD1 matches 7 bases. Germline values: CDR1 KGHSH, CDR2 LQKENI. The CDR3 spans 17 residues. J was trimmed by 3 bases and V by 3 bases; bases with no gene match: 13. This CDR3 is CASSPFGVGTEKETQYF. The CDR3 nucleotides are TGTGCCAGCTCACCCTTCGGCGTAGGGACAGAAAAAGAGACCCAGTACTTC.

This chain connects TRBV5-8 to TRBJ2-1; 9 positions agree with TRBD1. Germline V CDR1 and CDR2: SGHTS, YDEGEE. The ends lost 4 bases at V and 1 base at J; junction bases unmatched: 9. There are 17 residues in the CDR3. The CDR3 here is CASSVNRGRASYNEQFF. CDR3 bases: TGTGCCAGCAGCGTTAACAGGGGGCGGGCTTCCTACAATGAGCAGTTCTTC.

V gene TRBV18 combines with J gene TRBJ2-1, with a possible D match to TRBD2 (5 bases). Trimming cost V 10 bases and J 6 bases, with 13 bases left between them. This CDR3 is 12 amino acids long. CDR1 KGHSH and CDR2 LQKENI come from the germline V gene. CDR3: CATALEGNEQFF. The CDR3 DNA sequence: TGTGCCACTGCACTCGAGGGCAATGAGCAGTTCTTC.

This chain connects TRBV27 to TRBJ2-7; D unclear. From germline, CDR1 is MNHEY and CDR2 SMNVEV (reference sequence). The CDR3 contains 13 residues. V was shortened by 5 bases and J by 2 bases, with 10 bases between the two germline ends. This chain's CDR3 is CASSVGIPYEQYF. The DNA of the CDR3 is TGTGCCAGCAGTGTGGGGATCCCCTACGAGCAGTACTTC.